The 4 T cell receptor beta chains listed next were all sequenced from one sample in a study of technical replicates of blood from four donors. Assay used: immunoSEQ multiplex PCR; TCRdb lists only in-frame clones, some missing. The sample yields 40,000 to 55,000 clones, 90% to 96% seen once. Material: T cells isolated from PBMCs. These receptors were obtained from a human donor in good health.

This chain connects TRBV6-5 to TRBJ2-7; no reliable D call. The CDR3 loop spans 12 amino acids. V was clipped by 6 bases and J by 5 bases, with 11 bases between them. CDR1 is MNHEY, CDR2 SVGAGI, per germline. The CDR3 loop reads CASRSVSNEQYF. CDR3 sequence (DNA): TGTGCCAGCAGATCAGTATCGAACGAGCAGTACTTC.

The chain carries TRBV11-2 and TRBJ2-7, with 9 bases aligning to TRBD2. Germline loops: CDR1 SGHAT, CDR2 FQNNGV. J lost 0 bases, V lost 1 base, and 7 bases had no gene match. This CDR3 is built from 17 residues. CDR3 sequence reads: CASSLAASGISSYEQYF. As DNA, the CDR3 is TGTGCCAGCAGCTTAGCAGCTAGCGGGATCAGCTCCTACGAGCAGTACTTC.

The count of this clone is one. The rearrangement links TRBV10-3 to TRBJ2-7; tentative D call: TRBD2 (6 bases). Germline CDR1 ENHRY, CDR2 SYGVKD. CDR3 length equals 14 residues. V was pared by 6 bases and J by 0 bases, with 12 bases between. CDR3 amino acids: CAIRQEGISYEQYF. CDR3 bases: TGTGCCATCAGGCAGGAGGGCATCTCCTACGAGCAGTACTTC.

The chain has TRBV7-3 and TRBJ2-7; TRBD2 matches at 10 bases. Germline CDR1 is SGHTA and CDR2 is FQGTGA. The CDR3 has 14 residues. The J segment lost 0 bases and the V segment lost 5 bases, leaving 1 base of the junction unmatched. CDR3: CASSPSGSSYEQYF. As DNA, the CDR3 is TGTGCCAGCAGCCCTAGCGGGAGCTCCTACGAGCAGTACTTC. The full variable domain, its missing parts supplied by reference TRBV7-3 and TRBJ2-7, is GAGVSQTPSNKVTEKGKYVELRCDPISGHTALYWYRQSLGQGPEFLIYFQGTGAADDSGLPNDRFFAVRPEGSVSTLKIQRTERGDSAVYLCASSPSGSSYEQYFGPGTRLTVT.